This T cell receptor (beta chain) was documented in a study of blood T cells in healthy people across ages. Findings and caveats of the study: Observed TCR beta diversity per million T cells went down as age went up. This fall followed a roughly linear course with age. Long-lived donors exceeded aged donors in naive CD4+ cells and diversity.

The CDR3 covers 14 residues. Per the germline V gene, CDR1 is LNHNV and CDR2 is YYDKDF (reference sequence). V lost 5 bases, J lost 5 bases, and 6 bases stayed unmatched. As concerns this clonotype: Its antigen is unknown.

It was with a sample-barcoded 5' primer and a J-beta primer mix that a second PCR of about 7 to 12 cycles was run. TCRdb processed the 5' RACE reads anew with MiXCR; each CDR3 protein has one entry. The sample shows some 1.8 million distinct CDR3 sequences, 30% to 40% of them seen only once. The V and J genes are TRBV15 and TRBJ1-2; 9 bases match TRBD1. Sequencing input: blood. The TCR sequence derives from a human donor in good health. The CDR3 spells CATSSGTGRYGYTF. CDR3 nucleotides: TGTGCCACCAGCTCCGGGACAGGGAGATATGGCTACACCTTC.